This passage covers 19 T cell receptor beta chains from one sample sequenced in a study of regulatory and conventional T cells in RAG deficiency. Blood CD4+ CD25-low CD127-high conventional T cells supplied the genomic DNA template. The method was immunoSEQ multiplex PCR; TCRdb's version includes in-frame clones alone and lacks a portion of them. In the table there are more than 40,000 clones, 75% to 90% of which are singletons. In addition, the sample was reused for a study of regulatory T cells. That investigation notes: Primers: 52 TRBV forward and 13 TRBJ reverse.

Sequenced: CD4+ effector T cells sorted from blood. These receptors were obtained from a human donor in good health.

The chain has TRBV29-1 and TRBJ2-2; D not certain. V lost 2 bases to trimming and J lost 6 bases, with 13 bases between them. The CDR3 consists of 14 residues. The germline V gene encodes CDR1 SQVTM and CDR2 ANQGSEA. The CDR3 bases are TGCAGCGTTGAACTCTCAGGACGCTCCGGGGAGCTGTTTTTT. Translating it yields CSVELSGRSGELFF.

CDR3: CASSSEGGSVTEAFF. DNA of the CDR3: TGCGCCAGCAGCTCGGAGGGAGGGAGTGTCACTGAAGCTTTCTTT. The chain joins TRBV5-1 to TRBJ1-1; D call uncertain. V was pared by 3 bases and J by 4 bases, with 16 bases between. The CDR3 is 15 residues long. Germline values: CDR1 SGHRS, CDR2 YFSETQ. Complete variable domain (other parts from reference TRBV5-1 and TRBJ1-1): KAGVTQTPRYLIKTRGQQVTLSCSPISGHRSVSWYQQTPGQGLQFLFEYFSETQRNKGNFPGRFSGRQFSNSRSEMNVSTLELGDSALYLCASSSEGGSVTEAFFGQGTRLTVV.

The chain is built from TRBV5-1 and TRBJ2-1; 10 nucleotides line up with TRBD1. CDR3 length: 15 amino acids. V lost 4 bases, J lost 7 bases, and 8 bases stayed unmatched. Germline V lookup: CDR1 SGHRS, CDR2 YFSETQ. CDR3 nucleotide sequence: TGCGCCAGCAGCCCTCGACAGGGGGCTGGGAATGAGCAGTTCTTC. Its translation is CASSPRQGAGNEQFF. Drawing the rest from reference TRBV5-1 and TRBJ2-1, the complete variable domain is KAGVTQTPRYLIKTRGQQVTLSCSPISGHRSVSWYQQTPGQGLQFLFEYFSETQRNKGNFPGRFSGRQFSNSRSEMNVSTLELGDSALYLCASSPRQGAGNEQFFGPGTRLTVL.

The chain is built from TRBV30 and TRBJ2-7, with 7 bases identical to TRBD1. The V gene end was trimmed by 1 base and the J gene end by 0 bases; junction bases not matched to a gene: 3. Looked up from germline, CDR1 is GTSNPN and CDR2 is SVGIG (reference sequence). The CDR3 is 14 amino acids. The CDR3 DNA reads as TGTGCCTGGAGTGGGGGACAGTTCTCCTACGAGCAGTACTTC. Its translation is CAWSGGQFSYEQYF. Looking up the rest from reference TRBV30 and TRBJ2-7 gives the full variable domain: SQTIHQWPATLVQPVGSPLSLECTVEGTSNPNLYWYRQAAGRGLQLLFYSVGIGQISSEVPQNLSASRPQDRQFILSSKKLLLSDSGFYLCAWSGGQFSYEQYFGPGTRLTVT.

The chain carries TRBV19 and TRBJ2-3; perhaps D is TRBD1 or TRBD2 (5 bases each). The V end lost 5 bases, the J end lost 2 bases, and 20 bases lay between the germline ends. CDR3 length: 17 amino acids. Germline CDR1 LNHDA, CDR2 SQIVND (reference sequence). For the CDR3, the DNA is TGTGCCAGTAGTTTAGCCAGCCCGGGACCTAACACAGATACGCAGTATTTT. Amino acid sequence: CASSLASPGPNTDTQYF.

V gene TRBV5-1 combines with J gene TRBJ2-5, with D unresolved. V lost 4 bases and J 1 base, leaving 11 bases between the germline ends. This CDR3 region has 14 residues. Germline V lookup: CDR1 SGHRS, CDR2 YFSETQ. In DNA form, the CDR3 reads TGCGCCAGCAGCCCCGGTGTAGTCCAAGAGACCCAGTACTTC. This codes for CASSPGVVQETQYF.

The chain links TRBV21-1 to TRBJ1-6. TRBV21-1 is recorded as a pseudogene. CDR3 length: 17 residues. CDR3 coding DNA: TGTGCCAGCAGCCCCCGAAAAGGGCGCCTTTATAATTCACCCCTCCACTTT. This codes for CASSPRKGRLYNSPLHF.

The J gene is TRBJ1-2, the V gene TRBV5-6; tentatively, D is TRBD1 (5 bases). Germline CDR1 SGHDT, CDR2 YYEEEE. The CDR3 is 16 residues long. Trimming pared 0 bases from V and 0 bases from J, leaving 12 bases between. The CDR3 sequence: CASSLALDTSNYGYTF. The DNA of the CDR3 is TGTGCCAGCAGCTTGGCCCTGGACACTTCTAACTATGGCTACACCTTC.

V usage is TRBV19 and J usage is TRBJ2-3; 15 nucleotides agree with TRBD2. J was trimmed by 0 bases and V by 7 bases; bases with no gene match: 8. CDR1 and CDR2 (germline): LNHDA, SQIVND (reference sequence). The CDR3 covers 18 residues. CDR3 in amino acids: CASTAGLAGGPSTDTQYF. The DNA for the CDR3 is TGTGCCAGTACCGCGGGACTAGCGGGGGGCCCTAGCACAGATACGCAGTATTTT.

The rearrangement uses TRBV28 and TRBJ2-7; 9 bases line up with TRBD2. This CDR3 contains 15 residues. V lost 4 bases, J lost 1 base, and 5 bases stayed unmatched. Looked up from germline, CDR1 is MDHEN and CDR2 is SYDVKM. The CDR3 loop is CASSSSSGASYEQYF. CDR3 nucleotide sequence: TGTGCCAGCAGTTCCTCTAGCGGGGCTTCCTACGAGCAGTACTTC. The full variable domain, completed using reference TRBV28 and TRBJ2-7, is DVKVTQSSRYLVKRTGEKVFLECVQDMDHENMFWYRQDPGLGLRLIYFSYDVKMKEKGDIPEGYSVSREKKERFSLILESASTNQTSMYLCASSSSSGASYEQYFGPGTRLTVT.

The rearrangement links TRBV6-5 to TRBJ2-4; D not certain. Germline V gene lookup returns CDR1 MNHEY and CDR2 SVGAGI. The CDR3 sequence is 14 residues long. V was trimmed by 4 bases and J by 8 bases, leaving 15 bases between them. CDR3 in amino acids: CASSSRSQEDIQYF. CDR3 sequence (DNA): TGTGCCAGCAGTTCTCGGTCCCAAGAGGACATTCAGTACTTC.

The chain has TRBV19 and TRBJ1-5; the D gene is possibly TRBD1 (6 bases). This CDR3 is 14 amino acids long. From germline, CDR1 is LNHDA and CDR2 SQIVND (reference sequence). The V end was cut by 10 bases, the J end by 2 bases, with 15 bases between. CDR3 DNA sequence: TGTGCCACGAAGAATCGACAGGGCAATCAGCCCCAGCATTTT. Translation: CATKNRQGNQPQHF.

CDR3 nucleotides: TGTGCCAGCAGTGTTCTGGCAGTCCGTTCTGGAAACACCATATATTTT. Its protein is CASSVLAVRSGNTIYF. V gene TRBV2 combines with J gene TRBJ1-3; D not certain. The germline CDR1 and CDR2 sequences are SNHLY and FYNNEI. The V end was cut by 4 bases, the J end by 1 base, with 14 bases between. The CDR3 contains 16 residues.

This chain links TRBV19 with TRBJ2-1; D not resolved. The CDR3 is 13 residues long. Germline-derived CDR1 and CDR2 are LNHDA and SQIVND (reference sequence). V was cut by 2 bases and J by 7 bases, with 9 bases left in between. CDR3 region: CASSIPGPNEQFF. The CDR3 DNA reads TGTGCCAGTAGTATACCCGGACCAAATGAGCAGTTCTTC.

The chain couples TRBV5-1 to TRBJ2-1; D unclear. CDR1 and CDR2 (germline): SGHRS, YFSETQ. Trimming removed 2 bases at V and 0 bases at J, with 9 bases between. The CDR3 is made up of 15 amino acids. DNA of the CDR3: TGCGCCAGCAGCTTAGAAGGCAGCTCCTACAATGAGCAGTTCTTC. This codes for CASSLEGSSYNEQFF.

This clone was recorded once. The chain employs TRBV9 and TRBJ2-1; weak D call: TRBD2 (6 bases). CDR3 length: 15 residues. Looked up from germline, CDR1 is SGDLS and CDR2 is YYNGEE. V was clipped by 0 bases and J by 0 bases, with 7 bases between them. The CDR3 region is CASSVGEASYNEQFF. CDR3 DNA sequence: TGTGCCAGCAGCGTAGGGGAGGCCTCCTACAATGAGCAGTTCTTC.

This chain joins TRBV7-3 and TRBJ1-5; no reliable D call. The CDR3 sequence is 16 residues long. Germline-derived CDR1 and CDR2 are SGHTA and FQGTGA. V was trimmed by 2 bases and J by 1 base, leaving 12 bases between them. The CDR3 spells CASSLGSVRSNQPQHF. The CDR3 DNA sequence: TGTGCCAGCAGCTTAGGGTCAGTGCGAAGCAATCAGCCCCAGCATTTT.

The chain carries TRBV29-1 and TRBJ2-2; D might be TRBD1 or TRBD2, each matching 5 bases. The V end was cut by 7 bases, the J end by 3 bases, with 9 bases between. The CDR3 consists of 12 residues. In germline, CDR1 is SQVTM, CDR2 ANQGSEA. The CDR3 region has the DNA TGCAGCGCTGGGACGGACACCGGGGAGCTGTTTTTT. Residues: CSAGTDTGELFF.

The chain joins TRBV30 to TRBJ1-1, with D perhaps matching TRBD1 (5 bases). This CDR3 comprises 12 residues. CDR1 is GTSNPN, CDR2 SVGIG, per germline (reference sequence). Trimming took 3 bases from V and 1 from J, leaving 6 bases between them. CDR3 in DNA: TGTGCCTGGAGGGGGGAGAACACTGAAGCTTTCTTT. Protein product: CAWRGENTEAFF. Full variable domain (outside the CDR3, taken from reference TRBV30 and TRBJ1-1): SQTIHQWPATLVQPVGSPLSLECTVEGTSNPNLYWYRQAAGRGLQLLFYSVGIGQISSEVPQNLSASRPQDRQFILSSKKLLLSDSGFYLCAWRGENTEAFFGQGTRLTVV.